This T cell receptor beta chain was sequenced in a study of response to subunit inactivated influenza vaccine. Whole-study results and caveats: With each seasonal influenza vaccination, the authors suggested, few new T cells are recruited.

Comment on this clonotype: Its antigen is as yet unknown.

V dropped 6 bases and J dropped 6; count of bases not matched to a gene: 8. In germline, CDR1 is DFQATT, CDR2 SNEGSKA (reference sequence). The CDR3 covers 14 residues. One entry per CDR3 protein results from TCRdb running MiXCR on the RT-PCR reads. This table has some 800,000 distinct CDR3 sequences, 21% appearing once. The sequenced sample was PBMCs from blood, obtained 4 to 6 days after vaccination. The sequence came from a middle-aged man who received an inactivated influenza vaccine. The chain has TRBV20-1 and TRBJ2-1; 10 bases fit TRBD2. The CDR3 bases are TGCAGTGCCGGCCTAGCGGGAGTAGTCAATGAGCAGTTCTTC. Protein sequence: CSAGLAGVVNEQFF.